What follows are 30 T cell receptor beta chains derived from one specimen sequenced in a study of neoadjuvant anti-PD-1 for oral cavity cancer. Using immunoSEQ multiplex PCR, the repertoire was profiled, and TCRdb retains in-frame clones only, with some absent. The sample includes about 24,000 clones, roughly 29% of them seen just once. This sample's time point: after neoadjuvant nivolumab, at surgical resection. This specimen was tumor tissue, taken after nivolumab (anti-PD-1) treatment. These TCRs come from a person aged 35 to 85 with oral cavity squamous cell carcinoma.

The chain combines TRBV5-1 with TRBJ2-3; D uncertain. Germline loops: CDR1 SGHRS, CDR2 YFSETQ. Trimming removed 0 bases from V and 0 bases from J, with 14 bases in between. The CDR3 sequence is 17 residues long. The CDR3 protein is CASSLVASSVSTDTQYF. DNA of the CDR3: TGCGCCAGCAGCTTGGTGGCGTCTAGTGTGAGCACAGATACGCAGTATTTT. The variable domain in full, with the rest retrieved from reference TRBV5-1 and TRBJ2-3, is KAGVTQTPRYLIKTRGQQVTLSCSPISGHRSVSWYQQTPGQGLQFLFEYFSETQRNKGNFPGRFSGRQFSNSRSEMNVSTLELGDSALYLCASSLVASSVSTDTQYFGPGTRLTVL.

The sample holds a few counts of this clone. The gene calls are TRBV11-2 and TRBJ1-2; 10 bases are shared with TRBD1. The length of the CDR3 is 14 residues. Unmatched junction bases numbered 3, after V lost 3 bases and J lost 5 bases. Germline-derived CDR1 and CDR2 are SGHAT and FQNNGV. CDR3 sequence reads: CASSFGTGVYGYTF. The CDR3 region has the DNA TGTGCCAGCAGCTTCGGGACAGGGGTTTATGGCTACACCTTC.

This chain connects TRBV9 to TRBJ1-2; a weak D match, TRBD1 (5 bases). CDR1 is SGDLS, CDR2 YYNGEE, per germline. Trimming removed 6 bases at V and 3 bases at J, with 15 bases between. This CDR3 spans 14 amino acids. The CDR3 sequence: CASTPGAQDYGYTF. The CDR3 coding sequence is TGTGCCAGCACCCCGGGAGCACAGGACTATGGCTACACCTTC.

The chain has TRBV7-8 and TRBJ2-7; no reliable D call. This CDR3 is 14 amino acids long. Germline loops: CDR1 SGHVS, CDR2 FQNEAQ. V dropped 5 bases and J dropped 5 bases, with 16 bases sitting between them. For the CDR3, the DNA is TGTGCCAGCAGCCCCCCACATGCCACCCACGAGCAGTACTTC. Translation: CASSPPHATHEQYF.

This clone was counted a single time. The CDR3 DNA follows: TGCGCCAGCAGCTTGGAGGCGACAGGGGATGAAAAACTGTTTTTT. Protein: CASSLEATGDEKLFF. The chain combines TRBV5-1 with TRBJ1-4, with TRBD1 matching over 8 bases. Trimming cost V 0 bases and J 6 bases; bases outside gene matches: 4. Germline loops: CDR1 SGHRS, CDR2 YFSETQ. The CDR3 covers 15 residues.

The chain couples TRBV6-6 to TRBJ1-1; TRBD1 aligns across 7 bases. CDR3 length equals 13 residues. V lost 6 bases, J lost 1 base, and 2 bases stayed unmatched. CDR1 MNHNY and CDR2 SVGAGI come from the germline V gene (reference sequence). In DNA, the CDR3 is TGTGCCAGCAGCGACAGGGAGAACACTGAAGCTTTCTTT. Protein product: CASSDRENTEAFF.

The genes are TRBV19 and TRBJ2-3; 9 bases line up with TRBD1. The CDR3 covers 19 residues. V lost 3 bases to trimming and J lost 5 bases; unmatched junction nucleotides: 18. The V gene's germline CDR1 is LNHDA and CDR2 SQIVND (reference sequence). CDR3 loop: CASSISGTGISWGLDTQYF. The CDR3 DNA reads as TGTGCCAGTAGTATCTCTGGGACAGGGATTAGTTGGGGGTTAGATACGCAGTATTTT.

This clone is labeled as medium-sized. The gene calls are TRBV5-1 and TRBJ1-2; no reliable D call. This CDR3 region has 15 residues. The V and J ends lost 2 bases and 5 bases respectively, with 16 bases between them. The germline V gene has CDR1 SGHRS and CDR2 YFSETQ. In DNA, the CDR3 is TGCGCCAGCAGCTTAACAGCGCCGCAAACATATGGCTACACCTTC. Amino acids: CASSLTAPQTYGYTF.

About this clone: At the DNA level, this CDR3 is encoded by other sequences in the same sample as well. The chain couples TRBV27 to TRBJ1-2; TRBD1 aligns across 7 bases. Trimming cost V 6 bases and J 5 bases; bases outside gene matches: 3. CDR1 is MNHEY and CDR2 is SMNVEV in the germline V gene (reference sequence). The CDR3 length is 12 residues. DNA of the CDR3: TGTGCCAGCAGACAGGGGTCGTATGGCTACACCTTC. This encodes CASRQGSYGYTF.

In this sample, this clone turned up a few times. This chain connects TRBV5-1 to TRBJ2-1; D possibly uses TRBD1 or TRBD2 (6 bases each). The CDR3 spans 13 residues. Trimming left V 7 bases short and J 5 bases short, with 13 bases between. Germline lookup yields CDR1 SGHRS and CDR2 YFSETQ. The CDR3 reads CASSGRQDNEQFF. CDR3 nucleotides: TGCGCCAGCTCCGGGAGACAGGACAATGAGCAGTTCTTC.

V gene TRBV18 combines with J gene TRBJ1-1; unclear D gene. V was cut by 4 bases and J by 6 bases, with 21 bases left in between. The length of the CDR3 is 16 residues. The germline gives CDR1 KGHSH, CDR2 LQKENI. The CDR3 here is CASSQLERRGYSEAFF. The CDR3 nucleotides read TGTGCCAGCTCACAGCTCGAAAGACGAGGGTACTCTGAAGCTTTCTTT.

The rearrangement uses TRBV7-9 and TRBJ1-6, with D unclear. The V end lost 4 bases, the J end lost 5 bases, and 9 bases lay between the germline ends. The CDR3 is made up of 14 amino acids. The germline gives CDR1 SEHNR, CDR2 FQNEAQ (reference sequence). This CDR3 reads CASSYGVDNSPLHF. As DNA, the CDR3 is TGTGCCAGCAGCTACGGGGTTGATAATTCACCCCTCCACTTT.

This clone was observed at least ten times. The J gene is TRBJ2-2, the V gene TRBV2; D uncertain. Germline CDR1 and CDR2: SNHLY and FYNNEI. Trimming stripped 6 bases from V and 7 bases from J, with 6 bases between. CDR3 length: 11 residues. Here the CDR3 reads CASRRDGELFF. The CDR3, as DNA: TGTGCCAGCAGAAGGGACGGGGAGCTGTTTTTT. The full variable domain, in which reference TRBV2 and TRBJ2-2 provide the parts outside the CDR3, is EPEVTQTPSHQVTQMGQEVILRCVPISNHLYFYWYRQILGQKVEFLVSFYNNEISEKSEIFDDQFSVERPDGSNFTLKIRSTKLEDSAMYFCASRRDGELFFGEGSRLTVL.

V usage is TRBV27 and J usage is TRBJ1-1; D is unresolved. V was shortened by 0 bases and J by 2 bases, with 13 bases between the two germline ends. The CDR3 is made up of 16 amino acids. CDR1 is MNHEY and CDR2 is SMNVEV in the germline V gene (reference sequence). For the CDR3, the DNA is TGTGCCAGCAGTTTATCTTCTCGACTAGGAAACACTGAAGCTTTCTTT. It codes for CASSLSSRLGNTEAFF.

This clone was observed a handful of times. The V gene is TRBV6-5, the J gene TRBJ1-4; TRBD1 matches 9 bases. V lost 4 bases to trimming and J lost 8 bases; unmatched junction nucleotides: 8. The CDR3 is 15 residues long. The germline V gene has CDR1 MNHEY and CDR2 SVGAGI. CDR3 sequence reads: CASSLGQGYREKLFF. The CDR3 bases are TGTGCCAGCAGTTTGGGACAGGGTTATAGGGAAAAACTGTTTTTT.

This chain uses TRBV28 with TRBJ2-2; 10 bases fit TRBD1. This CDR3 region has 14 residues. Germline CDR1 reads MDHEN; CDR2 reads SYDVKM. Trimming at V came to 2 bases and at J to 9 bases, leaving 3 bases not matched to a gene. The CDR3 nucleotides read TGTGCCAGCAGTTTACGACAGGGGGCCTGGGAGCTGTTTTTT. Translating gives CASSLRQGAWELFF.

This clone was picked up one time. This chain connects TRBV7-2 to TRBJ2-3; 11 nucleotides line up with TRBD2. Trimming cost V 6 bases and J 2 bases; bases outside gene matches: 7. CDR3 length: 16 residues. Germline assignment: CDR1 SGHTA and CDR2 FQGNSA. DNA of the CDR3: TGTGCCAGCAGACAAACTAGCGGGGGAAACACAGATACGCAGTATTTT. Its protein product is CASRQTSGGNTDTQYF.

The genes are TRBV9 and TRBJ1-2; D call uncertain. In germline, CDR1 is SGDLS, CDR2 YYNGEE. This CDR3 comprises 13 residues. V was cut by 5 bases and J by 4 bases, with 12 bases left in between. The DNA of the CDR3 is TGTGCCAGCAGTTTGGCCGGCTTCTATGGCTACACCTTC. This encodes CASSLAGFYGYTF.

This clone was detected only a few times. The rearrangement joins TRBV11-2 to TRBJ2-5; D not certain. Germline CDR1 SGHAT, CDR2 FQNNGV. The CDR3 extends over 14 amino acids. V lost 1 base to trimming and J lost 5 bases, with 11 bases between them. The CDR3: CASSLALLGETQYF. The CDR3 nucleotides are TGTGCCAGCAGCTTAGCCCTCTTGGGGGAGACCCAGTACTTC.

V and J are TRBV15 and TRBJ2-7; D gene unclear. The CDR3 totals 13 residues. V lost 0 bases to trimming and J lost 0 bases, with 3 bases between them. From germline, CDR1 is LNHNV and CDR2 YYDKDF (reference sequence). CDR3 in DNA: TGTGCCACCAGCAGAGACCCCTCCTACGAGCAGTACTTC. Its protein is CATSRDPSYEQYF.

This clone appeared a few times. The chain's CDR3 is CASSTGQTSQPQHF. CDR3 in DNA: TGTGCCAGCAGTACAGGACAGACCAGTCAGCCCCAGCATTTT. The V and J genes are TRBV6-5 and TRBJ1-5; a possible D gene is TRBD1 (6 bases). The CDR3 contains 14 residues. V was trimmed by 5 bases and J by 6 bases, leaving 14 bases between them. CDR1 and CDR2 (germline): MNHEY, SVGAGI.

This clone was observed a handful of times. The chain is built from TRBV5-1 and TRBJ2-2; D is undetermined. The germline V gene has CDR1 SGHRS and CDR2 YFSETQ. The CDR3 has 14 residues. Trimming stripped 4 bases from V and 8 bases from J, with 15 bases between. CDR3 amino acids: CASSLLTPTGELFF. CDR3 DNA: TGCGCCAGCAGCCTACTGACCCCTACGGGGGAGCTGTTTTTT.

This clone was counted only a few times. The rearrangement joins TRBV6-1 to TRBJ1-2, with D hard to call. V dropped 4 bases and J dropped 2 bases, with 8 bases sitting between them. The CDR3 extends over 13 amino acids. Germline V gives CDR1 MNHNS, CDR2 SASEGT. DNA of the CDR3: TGTGCCAGCAGTGGACACAGCAACTATGGCTACACCTTC. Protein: CASSGHSNYGYTF.

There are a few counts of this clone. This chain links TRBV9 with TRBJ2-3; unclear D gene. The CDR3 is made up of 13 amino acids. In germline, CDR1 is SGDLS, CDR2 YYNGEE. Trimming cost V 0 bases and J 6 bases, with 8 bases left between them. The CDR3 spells CASSVDRWDTQYF. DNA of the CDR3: TGTGCCAGCAGCGTAGACCGATGGGATACGCAGTATTTT.

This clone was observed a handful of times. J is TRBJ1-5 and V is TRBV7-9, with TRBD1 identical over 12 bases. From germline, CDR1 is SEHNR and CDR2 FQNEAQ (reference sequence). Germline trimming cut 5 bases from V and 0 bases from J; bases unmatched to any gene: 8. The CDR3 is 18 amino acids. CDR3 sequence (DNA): TGTGCCAGCAGCCTTGGGACAGGGGGCTCCTATAGCAATCAGCCCCAGCATTTT. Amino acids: CASSLGTGGSYSNQPQHF.

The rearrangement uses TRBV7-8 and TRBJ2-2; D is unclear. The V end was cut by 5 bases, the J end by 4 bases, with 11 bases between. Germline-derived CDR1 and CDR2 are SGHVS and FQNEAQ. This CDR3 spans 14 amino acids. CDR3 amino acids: CASSPNSGTGELFF. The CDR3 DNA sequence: TGTGCCAGCAGCCCAAATTCCGGCACCGGGGAGCTGTTTTTT.

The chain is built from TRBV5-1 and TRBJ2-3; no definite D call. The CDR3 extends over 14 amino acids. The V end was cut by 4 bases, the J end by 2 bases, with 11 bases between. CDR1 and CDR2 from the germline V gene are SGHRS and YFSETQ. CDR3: CASSGTVTTDTQYF. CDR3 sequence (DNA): TGCGCCAGCAGCGGCACGGTTACCACAGATACGCAGTATTTT. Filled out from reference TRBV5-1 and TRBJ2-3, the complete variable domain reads KAGVTQTPRYLIKTRGQQVTLSCSPISGHRSVSWYQQTPGQGLQFLFEYFSETQRNKGNFPGRFSGRQFSNSRSEMNVSTLELGDSALYLCASSGTVTTDTQYFGPGTRLTVL.

This CDR3 is CASGPGHQETQYF. CDR3 DNA: TGTGCCAGCGGCCCGGGCCACCAAGAGACCCAGTACTTC. The chain uses TRBV7-3 and TRBJ2-5; D unclear. This CDR3 has 13 residues. Trimming shortened V by 8 bases and J by 0 bases, and 10 bases separated the two germline ends. Per germline, CDR1 SGHTA and CDR2 FQGTGA.

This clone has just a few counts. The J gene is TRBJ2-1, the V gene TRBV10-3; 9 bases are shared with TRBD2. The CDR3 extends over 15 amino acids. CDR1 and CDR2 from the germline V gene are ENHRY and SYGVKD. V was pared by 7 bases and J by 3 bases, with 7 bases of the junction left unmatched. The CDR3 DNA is TGTGCCATCAAACTTAGCGGGGGCCACTACAATGAGCAGTTCTTC. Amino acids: CAIKLSGGHYNEQFF.

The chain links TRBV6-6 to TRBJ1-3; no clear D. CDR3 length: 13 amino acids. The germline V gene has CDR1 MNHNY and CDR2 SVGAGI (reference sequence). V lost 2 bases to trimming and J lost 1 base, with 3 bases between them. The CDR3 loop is CASSYGSGNTIYF. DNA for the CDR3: TGTGCCAGCAGTTACGGTTCTGGAAACACCATATATTTT.